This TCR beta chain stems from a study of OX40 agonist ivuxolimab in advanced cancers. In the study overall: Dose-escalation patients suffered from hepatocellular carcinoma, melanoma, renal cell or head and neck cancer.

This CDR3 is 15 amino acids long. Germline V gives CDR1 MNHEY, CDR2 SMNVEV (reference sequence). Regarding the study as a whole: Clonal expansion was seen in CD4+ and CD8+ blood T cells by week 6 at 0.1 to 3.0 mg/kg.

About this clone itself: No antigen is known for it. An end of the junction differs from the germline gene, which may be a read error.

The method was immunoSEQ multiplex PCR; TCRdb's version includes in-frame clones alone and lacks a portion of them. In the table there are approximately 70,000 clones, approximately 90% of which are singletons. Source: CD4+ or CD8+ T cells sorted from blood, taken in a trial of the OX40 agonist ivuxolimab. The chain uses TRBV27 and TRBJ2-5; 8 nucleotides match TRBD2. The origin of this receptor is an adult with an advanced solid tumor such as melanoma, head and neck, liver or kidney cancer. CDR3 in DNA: TGTGTCAGCAGGGCTGCGGGGGGCTCCCAAGAGACCCAGTACTTC. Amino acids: CVSRAAGGSQETQYF.